This T cell receptor beta chain was profiled in a study of early stage breast cancer tumors. Germline V gives CDR1 SGHNT, CDR2 YENEEA. The CDR3 length is 13 residues. Trimming pared 5 bases from V and 2 bases from J, leaving 9 bases between. As for this clone: Antigen specificity is unknown.

The assay was immunoSEQ multiplex PCR, and TCRdb's table has in-frame clones only and misses some. This sample carries 40,000 to 60,000 clones, around 80% of them seen once, and the ten largest clones take 3.4%. General study results and limits: Most shared enriched TCRB sequences were commonly generated ones. Bulk DNA sequencing of unsorted cells missed chain pairing and markers.

The origin of this receptor is a person aged 40 to 50 with breast cancer. Sequencing used blood. This chain joins TRBV11-3 and TRBJ1-2; D gene ambiguous. Here the CDR3 reads CASSGLENYGYTF. CDR3 nucleotide sequence: TGTGCCAGCAGCGGCCTAGAAAACTATGGCTACACCTTC.